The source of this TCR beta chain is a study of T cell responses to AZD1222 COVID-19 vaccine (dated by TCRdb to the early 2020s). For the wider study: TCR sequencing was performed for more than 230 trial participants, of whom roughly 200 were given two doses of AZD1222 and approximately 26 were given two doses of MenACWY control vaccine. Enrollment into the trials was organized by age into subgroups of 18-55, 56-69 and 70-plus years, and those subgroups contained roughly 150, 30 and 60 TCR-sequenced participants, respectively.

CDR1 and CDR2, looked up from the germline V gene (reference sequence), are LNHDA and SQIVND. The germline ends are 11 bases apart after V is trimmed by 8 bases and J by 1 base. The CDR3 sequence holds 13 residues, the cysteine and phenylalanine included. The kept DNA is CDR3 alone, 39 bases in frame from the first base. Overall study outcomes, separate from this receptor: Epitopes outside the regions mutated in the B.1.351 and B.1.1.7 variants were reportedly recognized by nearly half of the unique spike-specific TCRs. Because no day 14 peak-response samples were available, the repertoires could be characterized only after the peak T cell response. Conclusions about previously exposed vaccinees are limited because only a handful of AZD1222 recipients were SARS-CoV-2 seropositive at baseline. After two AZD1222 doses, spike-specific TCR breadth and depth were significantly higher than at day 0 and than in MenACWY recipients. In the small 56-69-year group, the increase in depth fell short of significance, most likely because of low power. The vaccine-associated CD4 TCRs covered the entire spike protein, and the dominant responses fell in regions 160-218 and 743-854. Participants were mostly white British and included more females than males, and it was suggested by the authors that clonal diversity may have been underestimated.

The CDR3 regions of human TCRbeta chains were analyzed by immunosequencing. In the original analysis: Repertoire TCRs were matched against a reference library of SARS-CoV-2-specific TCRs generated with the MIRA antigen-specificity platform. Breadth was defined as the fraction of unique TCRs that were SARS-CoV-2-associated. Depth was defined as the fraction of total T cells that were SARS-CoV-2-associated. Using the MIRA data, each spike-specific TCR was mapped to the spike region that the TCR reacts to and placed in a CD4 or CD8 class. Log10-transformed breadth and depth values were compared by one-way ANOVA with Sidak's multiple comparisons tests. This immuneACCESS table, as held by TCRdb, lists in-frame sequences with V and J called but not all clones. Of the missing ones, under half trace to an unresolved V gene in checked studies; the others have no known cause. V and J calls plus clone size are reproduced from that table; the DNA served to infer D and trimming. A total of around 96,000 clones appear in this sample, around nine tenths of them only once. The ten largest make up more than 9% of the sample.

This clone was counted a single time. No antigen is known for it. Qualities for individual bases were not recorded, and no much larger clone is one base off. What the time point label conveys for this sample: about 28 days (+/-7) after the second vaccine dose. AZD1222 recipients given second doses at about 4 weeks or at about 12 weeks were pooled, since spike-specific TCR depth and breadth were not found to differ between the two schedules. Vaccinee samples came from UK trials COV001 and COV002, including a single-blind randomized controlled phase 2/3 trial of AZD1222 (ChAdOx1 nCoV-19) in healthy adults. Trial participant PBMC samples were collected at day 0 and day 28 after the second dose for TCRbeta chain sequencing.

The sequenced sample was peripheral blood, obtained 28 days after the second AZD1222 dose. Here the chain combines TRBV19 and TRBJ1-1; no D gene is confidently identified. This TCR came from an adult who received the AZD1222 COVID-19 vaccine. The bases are TGTGCCAGTCTAGAGGGAGGGAACACTGAAGCTTTCTTT. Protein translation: CASLEGGNTEAFF.